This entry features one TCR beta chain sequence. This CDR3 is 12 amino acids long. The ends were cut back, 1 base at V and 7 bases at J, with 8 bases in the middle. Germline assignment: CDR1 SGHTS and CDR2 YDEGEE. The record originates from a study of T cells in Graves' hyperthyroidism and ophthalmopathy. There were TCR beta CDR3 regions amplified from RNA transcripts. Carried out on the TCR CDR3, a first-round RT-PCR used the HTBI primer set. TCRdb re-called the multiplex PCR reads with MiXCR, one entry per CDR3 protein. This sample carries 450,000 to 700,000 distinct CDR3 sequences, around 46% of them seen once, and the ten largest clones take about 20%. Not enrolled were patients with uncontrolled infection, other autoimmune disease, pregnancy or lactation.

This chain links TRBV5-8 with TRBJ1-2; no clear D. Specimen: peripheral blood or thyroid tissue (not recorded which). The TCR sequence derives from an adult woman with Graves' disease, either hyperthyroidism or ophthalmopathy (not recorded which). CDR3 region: CASSLPQSGYTF. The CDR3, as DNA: TGTGCCAGCAGCTTGCCGCAATCTGGCTACACCTTC.